The source of this TCR beta chain is a study of control samples from healthy donors and cancer patients. Germline loops: CDR1 SGHNT, CDR2 YYREEE (reference sequence). This CDR3 has 14 residues. V lost 2 bases to trimming and J lost 2 bases, with 11 bases between them. Some clones are missing from TCRdb's copy, which holds only in-frame ones; the method was immunoSEQ multiplex PCR. The sample contains tens of thousands of clones, roughly nine tenths of which appear only once. The V gene is TRBV5-4, the J gene TRBJ2-7; D remains ambiguous. The sample was PBMCs. This sequence was found in a man between 60 and 70 years old with colorectal cancer. The CDR3 DNA follows: TGTGCCAGCAGCTTAGCCCCTCCGCCCTACGAGCAGTACTTC. This sequence encodes CASSLAPPPYEQYF.